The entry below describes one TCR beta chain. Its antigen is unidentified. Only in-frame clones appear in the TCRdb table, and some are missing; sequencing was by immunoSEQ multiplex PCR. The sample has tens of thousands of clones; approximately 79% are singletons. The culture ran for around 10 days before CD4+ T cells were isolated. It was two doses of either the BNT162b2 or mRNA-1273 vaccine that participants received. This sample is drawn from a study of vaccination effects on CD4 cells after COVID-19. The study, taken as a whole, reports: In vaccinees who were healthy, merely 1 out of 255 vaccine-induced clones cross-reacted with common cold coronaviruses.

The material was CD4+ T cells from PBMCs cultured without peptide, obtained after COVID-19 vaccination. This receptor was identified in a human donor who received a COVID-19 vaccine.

CDR3 coding DNA: TGTGCCACCCAGCCCCAGCATTTT. Encoded protein: CATQPQHF. The chain carries TRBV24-1 and TRBJ1-5; D gene ambiguous. Germline CDR1 is KGHDR and CDR2 is SFDVKD. V was pared by 9 bases and J by 7 bases, with 0 bases between. This CDR3 comprises 8 residues.